The 20 T cell receptor beta chains presented below share a single source sample, sequenced in a study of human T cells and chemical hapten exposure. Each CDR3 protein gets one entry after TCRdb re-called the RACE reads with MiXCR. The data hold 95,000 or so distinct CDR3 sequences, with 10% to 12% observed a single time. Time point reported: patch test 2, 6 weeks after DPC sensitization. Treatment denoted: therapeutic diphenylcyclopropenone sensitization with weekly scalp DPC. Material: whole blood, obtained in connection with sensitization to the hapten diphenylcyclopropenone (DPC). The receptors shown here come from a middle-aged woman with alopecia areata. Some clones in this sample may be carry-over from other donors' samples.

This clonotype was counted ten times or more. The rearrangement uses TRBV11-2 and TRBJ2-1; 12 bases agree with TRBD2. This CDR3 is 15 amino acids long. With 2 bases clipped from V and 8 bases from J, the junction kept 4 bases outside the gene matches. Per germline, CDR1 SGHAT and CDR2 FQNNGV. The CDR3 DNA reads TGTGCCAGCAGCTTACTAGCGGGAGGGCCGTATGAGCAGTTCTTC. As protein: CASSLLAGGPYEQFF.

In its sample, this clonotype was seen a few times. The chain combines TRBV20-1 with TRBJ2-2; 11 bases agree with TRBD2. This CDR3 has 18 amino acids. CDR1 is DFQATT, CDR2 SNEGSKA, per germline (reference sequence). Trimming removed 7 bases from V and 4 bases from J; junction bases left unmatched: 17. In nucleotides, the CDR3 is TGCAGTGGCCGACGGGGTAGCGGGAGGGCCGGGGTCACCGGGGAGCTGTTTTTT. Translating it yields CSGRRGSGRAGVTGELFF.

The table lists this clonotype with many counts. The chain couples TRBV20-1 to TRBJ2-5; either TRBD1 or TRBD2 may fit D (5 bases each). V gave up 1 base and J gave up 5 bases, with 14 bases separating them. The germline CDR1 and CDR2 sequences are DFQATT and SNEGSKA (reference sequence). The CDR3 length is 14 residues. In DNA, the CDR3 is TGCAGTGCTAGAGGTGGGACCCTCCGGGAGACCCAGTACTTC. It translates to CSARGGTLRETQYF.

Only a few counts were recorded for this clonotype. The chain employs TRBV9 and TRBJ1-1, with 9 positions matching TRBD1. The CDR3 contains 13 residues. Germline V gene data show CDR1 as SGDLS and CDR2 as YYNGEE. Losses at the gene ends were 3 bases for V and 5 bases for J; bases not matched to a gene: 2. The CDR3 DNA is TGTGCCAGCAGCGCGACAGGGGGGACTGAAGCTTTCTTT. Protein product: CASSATGGTEAFF. The full variable domain, rest sourced from reference TRBV9 and TRBJ1-1, is DSGVTQTPKHLITATGQRVTLRCSPRSGDLSVYWYQQSLDQGLQFLIQYYNGEERAKGNILERFSAQQFPDLHSELNLSSLELGDSALYFCASSATGGTEAFFGQGTRLTVV.

This clonotype was picked up many times. This chain connects TRBV28 to TRBJ1-5; D uncertain. There are 15 residues in the CDR3. Trimming shortened V by 4 bases and J by 4 bases, and 14 bases separated the two germline ends. The germline V gene has CDR1 MDHEN and CDR2 SYDVKM. The CDR3 DNA reads as TGTGCCAGCAGTTCCACGGAGTCCGGGAATCAGCCCCAGCATTTT. Protein product: CASSSTESGNQPQHF.

A few counts support this clonotype. The chain combines TRBV5-4 with TRBJ2-1; D unclear. Trimming pared 2 bases from V and 0 bases from J, leaving 9 bases between. Germline lookup yields CDR1 SGHNT and CDR2 YYREEE (reference sequence). The length of the CDR3 is 15 residues. This chain's CDR3 is CASSLGGPSYNEQFF. CDR3 nucleotide sequence: TGTGCCAGCAGCTTAGGTGGACCCTCCTACAATGAGCAGTTCTTC.

This clonotype showed up many times. The chain links TRBV29-1 to TRBJ2-7; 7 bases match TRBD1. CDR3 length: 14 residues. CDR1 and CDR2 (germline): SQVTM, ANQGSEA. After removal of 6 bases from V and 6 bases from J, the junction contained 14 bases not matched to a gene. CDR3 residues: CSVKRLDRLGEQYF. The CDR3, as DNA: TGCAGCGTCAAGCGACTGGACAGGCTTGGCGAGCAGTACTTC.

DNA for the CDR3: TGTGCCAGCAGGGTGGGGGGCCCTGAAGCTTTCTTT. It translates to CASRVGGPEAFF. The genes are TRBV5-6 and TRBJ1-1, with TRBD1 as a possible D gene (6 bases). This CDR3 contains 12 residues. With 5 bases removed from V and 6 bases from J, the gap between germline ends came to 11 bases. CDR1 and CDR2 from the germline V gene are SGHDT and YYEEEE.

There are many counts of this clonotype. This chain's CDR3 is CASSYQGPQHF. The DNA of the CDR3 is TGTGCCAGCAGTTACCAGGGGCCCCAGCATTTT. V and J are TRBV6-2 or TRBV6-3 and TRBJ1-5; D may be TRBD1 (5 bases). With 2 bases removed from V and 9 bases from J, the gap between germline ends came to 5 bases. CDR1 and CDR2 from the germline V gene are MNHEY and SVGEGT. The CDR3 spans 11 residues.

For this clonotype: Given a much more abundant clone one base away, this may be a read error. This CDR3 is missing its conserved last phenylalanine or tryptophan, likely due to a read error. The V and J genes are TRBV4-3 and TRBJ1-6; D uncertain. This CDR3 region has 14 residues. Germline V gives CDR1 LGHNA, CDR2 YSLEER. Trimming pared 3 bases from V and 1 base from J, leaving 4 bases between. The CDR3 loop reads CASSQRSYNSPLHY. CDR3 DNA sequence: TGCGCCAGCAGCCAGCGGTCCTATAATTCACCCCTCCACTAT.

This clonotype has a count of ten or more. The chain recombines TRBV2 with TRBJ2-1, with D unclear. Germline loops: CDR1 SNHLY, CDR2 FYNNEI. CDR3 length: 11 residues. The germline V and J ends were trimmed by 2 bases and 7 bases, with 3 bases remaining between them. CDR3 in amino acids: CASSELNEQFF. The CDR3 bases are TGTGCCAGCAGTGAACTGAATGAGCAGTTCTTC.

V usage is TRBV28 and J usage is TRBJ1-2, with TRBD1 matching over 7 bases. CDR1 is MDHEN, CDR2 SYDVKM, per germline. CDR3 length equals 14 residues. Trimming cost V 4 bases and J 2 bases; bases outside gene matches: 4. The CDR3 DNA is TGTGCCAGCAGTTCGGGACAGCAAAACTATGGCTACACCTTC. Its translation is CASSSGQQNYGYTF.

The chain joins TRBV7-8 to TRBJ1-5, with TRBD1 as a possible D gene (6 bases). V was cut by 2 bases and J by 2 bases, with 16 bases left in between. CDR1 is SGHVS, CDR2 FQNEAQ, per germline. This CDR3 region has 17 residues. CDR3 DNA: TGTGCCAGCAGCTTATCTGGTTCGGGGGCTGGCAATCAGCCCCAGCATTTT. Protein sequence: CASSLSGSGAGNQPQHF.

The chain carries TRBV18 and TRBJ1-4; D gene ambiguous. The CDR3 loop spans 14 amino acids. Trimming stripped 0 bases from V and 5 bases from J, with 7 bases between. Germline CDR1 is KGHSH and CDR2 is LQKENI. As DNA, the CDR3 is TGTGCCAGCTCACCACCGGGTGGAAATGAAAAACTGTTTTTT. Protein: CASSPPGGNEKLFF.

The rearrangement uses TRBV6-2 or TRBV6-3 and TRBJ2-3; the match to TRBD2 covers 12 bases. The trim removed 5 bases at V and 2 bases at J, leaving 5 bases unmatched. The CDR3 totals 16 residues. The germline V gene has CDR1 MNHEY and CDR2 SVGEGT. CDR3 nucleotide sequence: TGTGCCAGCAGTCCCGGACTAGCGGGACTCACAGATACGCAGTATTTT. Protein sequence: CASSPGLAGLTDTQYF.

The chain employs TRBV5-4 and TRBJ2-5, with 7 bases aligning to TRBD2. The CDR3 totals 17 residues. The germline V gene has CDR1 SGHNT and CDR2 YYREEE (reference sequence). V lost 0 bases and J lost 3; bases outside the gene matches: 11. The CDR3 bases are TGTGCCAGCAGCTTGGCCGGGAGGCCCGCATACAAAGAGACCCAGTACTTC. This codes for CASSLAGRPAYKETQYF.

This clonotype showed up just a few times. J is TRBJ2-1 and V is TRBV15, with D maybe TRBD2 (6 bases). CDR1 and CDR2 from the germline V gene are LNHNV and YYDKDF (reference sequence). Trimming took 0 bases from V and 7 from J, leaving 19 bases between them. The CDR3 loop spans 17 amino acids. The CDR3 DNA reads TGTGCCACCAGCAGAGAGAGAGCCCTCGGACGGGGGAATGAGCAGTTCTTC. It codes for CATSRERALGRGNEQFF.

J is TRBJ1-1 and V is TRBV5-4; D not certain. The germline V gene encodes CDR1 SGHNT and CDR2 YYREEE (reference sequence). Trimming removed 3 bases at V and 8 bases at J, with 20 bases between. This CDR3 is 15 amino acids long. The DNA for the CDR3 is TGTGCCAGCAGCTCCCGCCCCGGGAGGAGTCCGGAAGCTTTCTTT. Translating gives CASSSRPGRSPEAFF.

This clonotype came up many times. V gene TRBV6-4 combines with J gene TRBJ2-1; 12 positions agree with TRBD2. CDR3 length: 15 residues. The germline V gene encodes CDR1 MRHNA and CDR2 SNTAGT. Germline trimming cut 0 bases from V and 6 bases from J; bases unmatched to any gene: 0. The CDR3 reads CASSDSTSGSNEQFF. The CDR3 DNA is TGTGCCAGCAGTGACTCGACTAGCGGGAGCAATGAGCAGTTCTTC.

The chain has TRBV15 and TRBJ2-7; D uncertain. Germline loops: CDR1 LNHNV, CDR2 YYDKDF (reference sequence). This CDR3 has 16 residues. The V end was cut by 2 bases, the J end by 0 bases, with 14 bases between. CDR3 amino acids: CATSRRNRANSYEQYF. The DNA for the CDR3 is TGTGCCACCAGCAGAAGAAATAGGGCCAACTCCTACGAGCAGTACTTC.